These 17 T cell receptor beta chains share one sample of origin, sequenced in a study of T-cell reconstitution after alpha-beta-depleted transplantation in children. For TCRbeta, the library was prepared with unique molecular identifiers. TCRdb fed the PCR reads into MiXCR, producing one record per CDR3 protein. The sample shows just over 950,000 distinct CDR3 sequences, roughly 31% of them seen only once. Sequencing was performed on PBMCs, mostly from graft donor cells, taken 360 days after TCRalphabeta/CD19-depleted stem cell transplant. Receptors were obtained from a boy less than two years old who had a stem cell transplant for SCID, so the T cells may come from the graft donor.

The chain employs TRBV6-1 and TRBJ2-7, with D maybe TRBD1 (7 bases). Trimming pared 8 bases from V and 3 bases from J, leaving 17 bases between. Germline-derived CDR1 and CDR2 are MNHNS and SASEGT. The CDR3 runs to 14 residues. The CDR3 sequence is CASRRGLASYEQYF. CDR3 coding DNA: TGTGCCAGCCGGAGGGGGCTAGCGAGCTACGAGCAGTACTTC.

J is TRBJ1-6 and V is TRBV15, with 8 nucleotides matching TRBD1. The J segment lost 15 bases and the V segment lost 3 bases, leaving 10 bases of the junction unmatched. Germline CDR1 reads LNHNV; CDR2 reads YYDKDF (reference sequence). CDR3 size: 14 residues. This CDR3 reads CATSRSGTGYLLHF. The CDR3 DNA follows: TGTGCCACCAGCAGGTCCGGGACAGGCTACCTCCTCCACTTT.

This clonotype was recorded a few times. This CDR3 is CASTDRQTQYF. As DNA, the CDR3 is TGTGCCAGCACAGATAGGCAGACCCAGTACTTC. The chain joins TRBV6-5 to TRBJ2-5; D ambiguous. Germline-derived CDR1 and CDR2 are MNHEY and SVGAGI. The CDR3 is 11 amino acids. V dropped 7 bases and J dropped 6 bases, with 9 bases sitting between them.

This clonotype has a handful of counts. V and J are TRBV5-1 and TRBJ2-5, with 10 bases that match TRBD1. The trim removed 0 bases at V and 5 bases at J, leaving 4 bases unmatched. This CDR3 contains 15 residues. CDR1 and CDR2 from the germline V gene are SGHRS and YFSETQ. CDR3 loop: CASSLGQGARETQYF. The CDR3 coding sequence is TGCGCCAGCAGCTTGGGACAGGGGGCAAGGGAGACCCAGTACTTC.

The rearrangement links TRBV13 to TRBJ2-7, with D possibly TRBD1 on 8 matching bases. V lost 5 bases, J lost 2 bases, and 16 bases lay in between. The CDR3 consists of 15 residues. Looked up from germline, CDR1 is PRHDT and CDR2 is FYEKMQ (reference sequence). In DNA, the CDR3 is TGTGCCAGCAGCCTCCGACAGGGGAGGGCCTACGAGCAGTACTTC. This encodes CASSLRQGRAYEQYF.

The chain combines TRBV20-1 with TRBJ2-1, with 8 bases aligning to TRBD1. V shed 5 bases, J shed 0 bases, and the junction held 3 bases outside the gene matches. The length of the CDR3 is 14 residues. The germline V gene has CDR1 DFQATT and CDR2 SNEGSKA (reference sequence). The CDR3, as DNA: TGCAGTGCTCGGACAGGGCGCTCCTACAATGAGCAGTTCTTC. Its protein is CSARTGRSYNEQFF.

CDR3 bases: TGTGCCAGCAGTCTGGGGCTAGCGGATACGCGGGAGACCCAGTACTTC. This encodes CASSLGLADTRETQYF. This sequence joins TRBV27 and TRBJ2-5; 7 bases map to TRBD2. This CDR3 has 16 residues. Germline V lookup: CDR1 MNHEY, CDR2 SMNVEV (reference sequence). The J segment lost 5 bases and the V segment lost 5 bases, leaving 14 bases of the junction unmatched.

The rearrangement joins TRBV4-1 to TRBJ2-7, with D possibly matching TRBD2 (6 bases). The CDR3 length is 17 residues. V lost 0 bases to trimming and J lost 1 base, with 16 bases between them. Germline V CDR1 and CDR2: MGHRA, YSYEKL. The CDR3 region has the DNA TGCGCCAGCAGCCAAGACGCGGAGGCGGGGAGTTCCTACGAGCAGTACTTC. Translated: CASSQDAEAGSSYEQYF.

This clonotype was detected ten times or more. The CDR3 coding sequence is TGTGCCAGCAGCGTTTACGACAATAAAAACATTCAGTACTTC. Translating gives CASSVYDNKNIQYF. The rearrangement joins TRBV9 to TRBJ2-4; no clear D. Trimming removed 2 bases from V and 4 bases from J, with 10 bases in between. Per the germline V gene, CDR1 is SGDLS and CDR2 is YYNGEE. This CDR3 has 14 amino acids.

The genes are TRBV12-3 or TRBV12-4 and TRBJ2-5; D is unresolved. CDR3 size: 11 residues. V gave up 3 bases and J gave up 10 bases, with 9 bases separating them. In DNA, the CDR3 is TGTGCCAGCAGTTTCCGCACTCTCCAGTACTTC. Protein: CASSFRTLQYF.

This clonotype has at least ten counts. The V call is TRBV20-1, the J call TRBJ2-2, with 8 bases matching TRBD1. The V gene's germline CDR1 is DFQATT and CDR2 SNEGSKA (reference sequence). V shed 2 bases, J shed 3 bases, and the junction held 8 bases outside the gene matches. The CDR3 spans 16 residues. The CDR3 here is CSARLSGTGDTGELFF. The CDR3, as DNA: TGCAGTGCTAGACTTTCCGGGACAGGTGACACCGGGGAGCTGTTTTTT.

This rearrangement joins TRBV18 to TRBJ1-5; TRBD1 might be the D (5 bases). V was shortened by 6 bases and J by 1 base, with 10 bases between the two germline ends. The CDR3 has 14 residues. Germline CDR1 KGHSH, CDR2 LQKENI. The CDR3 nucleotides read TGTGCCAGCTCGGCACAGGCGAGCAATCAGCCCCAGCATTTT. It encodes CASSAQASNQPQHF.

V usage is TRBV15 and J usage is TRBJ2-3; D possibly uses TRBD1 or TRBD2 (6 bases each). Trimming took off 1 base at V and 0 bases at J, with 14 bases between the two ends. Looked up from germline, CDR1 is LNHNV and CDR2 is YYDKDF (reference sequence). The CDR3 extends over 17 amino acids. DNA for the CDR3: TGTGCCACCAGCAGAGGGTGGGGGGACACTAGCACAGATACGCAGTATTTT. Its protein product is CATSRGWGDTSTDTQYF.

The chain is built from TRBV12-3 or TRBV12-4 and TRBJ1-1; possibly TRBD1 for D (6 bases). Trimming took off 6 bases at V and 1 base at J, with 9 bases between the two ends. The CDR3 contains 13 residues. The CDR3 here is CASRDSANTEAFF. Written as DNA, the CDR3 is TGTGCCAGCAGGGACAGTGCGAACACTGAAGCTTTCTTT.

This clonotype was seen a handful of times. The chain has TRBV4-1 and TRBJ1-2; a weak D match, TRBD1 (6 bases). From germline, CDR1 is MGHRA and CDR2 YSYEKL. This CDR3 spans 16 amino acids. The V end lost 4 bases, the J end lost 8 bases, and 23 bases lay between the germline ends. The CDR3 protein is CASSLGFGRGPKGYTF. The CDR3 coding sequence is TGCGCCAGCAGCCTGGGGTTTGGCAGGGGACCGAAAGGCTACACCTTC.

This chain joins TRBV5-4 and TRBJ2-5; D not resolved. V dropped 7 bases and J dropped 4 bases, with 17 bases sitting between them. CDR1 SGHNT and CDR2 YYREEE come from the germline V gene (reference sequence). The CDR3 length is 14 residues. DNA for the CDR3: TGTGCCAGCTCCCATCTCCCACTGCGAGAGACCCAGTACTTC. It encodes CASSHLPLRETQYF.

This clonotype was counted between two and nine times. The rearrangement links TRBV6-5 to TRBJ1-1, with D perhaps matching TRBD1 (5 bases). The V and J ends lost 2 bases and 5 bases respectively, with 21 bases between them. Looked up from germline, CDR1 is MNHEY and CDR2 is SVGAGI. The CDR3 has 17 amino acids. The CDR3 DNA follows: TGTGCCAGCAGTTACGGGGCAGCCTTTCCATTTGGGACTGAAGCTTTCTTT. Amino acids: CASSYGAAFPFGTEAFF.